The next 23 T cell receptor beta chains were all read from a single sample in a study of blood T cells in healthy people across ages. With a J-beta primer mix and a sample-barcoded 5' primer, a second PCR ran 7 to 11 cycles. TCRdb analysed the 5' RACE reads with MiXCR anew, one entry per CDR3 protein. Of hundreds of thousands of distinct CDR3 sequences listed, approximately 31% are singletons. The sequenced sample consisted of blood. Receptors were obtained from a woman older than 75 in good health.

Remarks on this clonotype: Mismatch with germline at one junction end may stem from a read error. The chain has TRBV4-3 and TRBJ2-6; the match to TRBD2 covers 7 bases. The CDR3 totals 15 residues. Germline CDR1 is LGHNA and CDR2 is YSLEER. CDR3 sequence reads: CASSQEGSGANVRTF. The CDR3 nucleotides are TGCGCCAGCAGCCAAGAGGGGAGCGGGGCCAACGTCCGGACTTTC.

This chain uses TRBV6-2 or TRBV6-3 with TRBJ2-6; D gene uncertain. The germline V gene has CDR1 MNHEY and CDR2 SVGEGT. Trimming stripped 7 bases from V and 2 bases from J, with 12 bases between. The CDR3 sequence is 15 residues long. CDR3 loop: CASTPWGTGANVLTF. The CDR3 DNA sequence: TGTGCCAGCACCCCATGGGGAACTGGGGCCAACGTCCTGACTTTC.

V is TRBV4-2 and J is TRBJ1-1; 7 bases are a match to TRBD1. J was trimmed by 7 bases and V by 0 bases; bases with no gene match: 5. Germline CDR1 is LGHNA and CDR2 is YNFKEQ. The CDR3 extends over 14 amino acids. The CDR3 sequence is CASSQEYQGVEAFF. CDR3 DNA: TGTGCCAGCAGCCAAGAGTATCAGGGGGTTGAAGCTTTCTTT.

Regarding this clonotype: One end of the junction varies from germline; a read error may be responsible. CDR3 DNA sequence: TGTGCCGGCAGTTTGGGGGAATTGGGCACAGATATGCAGTATTTT. It specifies CAGSLGELGTDMQYF. The genes are TRBV12-3 or TRBV12-4 and TRBJ2-3; tentatively, D is TRBD1 or TRBD2 (5 bases each). This CDR3 comprises 15 residues.

A few counts support this clonotype. A much larger clone lies a single base off, so this may be a read error. The V call is TRBV5-8, the J call TRBJ2-6; perhaps TRBD1 as D (6 bases). Per germline, CDR1 SGHTS and CDR2 YDEGEE. The CDR3 has 15 residues. The CDR3, as DNA: TGTGCCAGCAGCTTGGCCTTGTCAGGGGCCAACGTCCGGACTTTC. It encodes CASSLALSGANVRTF.

This chain uses TRBV7-2 with TRBJ1-1; D not certain. V shed 1 base and J shed 5 bases, with 5 bases lying between them. The germline CDR1 and CDR2 sequences are SGHTA and FQGNSA. The length of the CDR3 is 12 residues. The CDR3 DNA reads as TGTGCCAGCAGCTTAGATTGGACTGAAGCTTTCTTT. This gives the protein CASSLDWTEAFF.

This clonotype was counted between two and nine times. The chain's CDR3 is CASSWSSLAQYF. For the CDR3, the DNA is TGTGCCAGCAGTTGGTCGTCTCTAGCCCAGTACTTC. The chain has TRBV28 and TRBJ2-4, with D perhaps matching TRBD2 (5 bases). V lost 4 bases and J lost 13, with 14 bases in between. Germline assignment: CDR1 MDHEN and CDR2 SYDVKM. The length of the CDR3 is 12 residues.

This clonotype was seen many times. This chain uses TRBV7-2 with TRBJ1-1; no reliable D call. The CDR3 extends over 14 amino acids. Germline CDR1 SGHTA, CDR2 FQGNSA. V lost 1 base, J lost 1 base, and 7 bases lay in between. This chain's CDR3 is CASSLGLRNTEAFF. The CDR3 nucleotides are TGTGCCAGCAGCTTAGGACTCAGGAACACTGAAGCTTTCTTT.

This clonotype turned up a few times. The chain uses TRBV9 and TRBJ1-2; 9 bases agree with TRBD1. CDR3 size: 14 residues. The trim removed 2 bases at V and 4 bases at J, leaving 3 bases unmatched. Germline CDR1 SGDLS, CDR2 YYNGEE. In nucleotides, the CDR3 is TGTGCCAGCAGCGTCGGGACAGGGATCTATGGCTACACCTTC. This encodes CASSVGTGIYGYTF.

The chain employs TRBV24-1 and TRBJ2-3; D is ambiguous. Germline loops: CDR1 KGHDR, CDR2 SFDVKD. Deletions cut 0 bases from V and 1 base from J, with 10 bases between. CDR3 length: 16 residues. CDR3 sequence reads: CATSDLPPPGTDTQYF. The CDR3 nucleotides read TGTGCCACCAGTGATTTGCCACCTCCGGGCACAGATACGCAGTATTTT.

V is TRBV4-2 and J is TRBJ1-1, with TRBD1 as a possible D gene (5 bases). Germline-derived CDR1 and CDR2 are LGHNA and YNFKEQ. The CDR3 contains 18 residues. V lost 0 bases, J lost 5 bases, and 22 bases lay in between. CDR3 coding DNA: TGTGCCAGCAGCCAAGATCAAGCGTTCGGGACCCTAGGGACTGAAGCTTTCTTT. Residues: CASSQDQAFGTLGTEAFF.

The gene calls are TRBV20-1 and TRBJ1-1; unclear D gene. Trimming cost V 0 bases and J 8 bases, with 10 bases left between them. CDR3 size: 12 residues. The germline V gene encodes CDR1 DFQATT and CDR2 SNEGSKA (reference sequence). The CDR3 spells CSARDPGPEAFF. CDR3 DNA sequence: TGCAGTGCTAGAGATCCGGGCCCCGAAGCTTTCTTT.

This clonotype was detected ten times or more. This chain connects TRBV5-4 to TRBJ2-6; 8 bases are shared with TRBD1. The V segment lost 4 bases and the J segment 2 bases; nucleotides outside the gene matches: 5. Germline CDR1 SGHNT, CDR2 YYREEE (reference sequence). CDR3 length equals 16 residues. This chain's CDR3 is CASSPGQGAGANVLTF. Written as DNA, the CDR3 is TGTGCCAGCAGCCCTGGACAGGGAGCTGGGGCCAACGTCCTGACTTTC. The complete variable domain, with remaining parts taken from reference TRBV5-4 and TRBJ2-6, reads ETGVTQSPTHLIKTRGQQVTLRCSSQSGHNTVSWYQQALGQGPQFIFQYYREEENGRGNFPPRFSGLQFPNYSSELNVNALELDDSALYLCASSPGQGAGANVLTFGAGSRLTVL.

A remark on this clonotype: Given a much more abundant clone one base away, this may be a read error. The chain uses TRBV6-1 and TRBJ2-5, with D unclear. The CDR3 has 11 residues. Germline loops: CDR1 MNHNS, CDR2 SASEGT. The chain's CDR3 is CVKRIGETQYF. In DNA form, the CDR3 reads TGTGTCAAACGGATCGGAGAGACCCAGTACTTC.

This clonotype was seen at least ten times. The chain joins TRBV5-1 to TRBJ2-3, with a tentative D call TRBD2 (6 bases). Germline CDR1 SGHRS, CDR2 YFSETQ. The CDR3 length is 14 residues. V lost 0 bases, J lost 4 bases, and 9 bases lay in between. The CDR3: CASSLELAADTQYF. CDR3 DNA: TGCGCCAGCAGCTTGGAATTAGCGGCAGATACGCAGTATTTT. Complete variable domain (other parts from reference TRBV5-1 and TRBJ2-3): KAGVTQTPRYLIKTRGQQVTLSCSPISGHRSVSWYQQTPGQGLQFLFEYFSETQRNKGNFPGRFSGRQFSNSRSEMNVSTLELGDSALYLCASSLELAADTQYFGPGTRLTVL.

This clonotype has ten or more counts. J is TRBJ2-1 and V is TRBV11-2, with 8 positions matching TRBD1. Germline V gene lookup returns CDR1 SGHAT and CDR2 FQNNGV. Trimming removed 6 bases from V and 2 bases from J; junction bases left unmatched: 6. The CDR3 sequence is 15 residues long. The CDR3, as DNA: TGTGCCAGCAGTCGGCCAGGGGGCGCCTACAATGAGCAGTTCTTC. Translating gives CASSRPGGAYNEQFF.

This clonotype was counted many times. The gene calls are TRBV12-3 or TRBV12-4 and TRBJ2-5; 8 bases align to TRBD1. CDR3 size: 17 residues. Trimming removed 4 bases from V and 7 bases from J; junction bases left unmatched: 17. CDR3 region: CASSYLTGTGLFGTQYF. The DNA of the CDR3 is TGTGCCAGCAGTTATCTAACCGGGACAGGCCTTTTTGGGACCCAGTACTTC.

This clonotype was picked up many times. The rearrangement uses TRBV20-1 and TRBJ1-2; TRBD1 matches at 10 bases. The V gene's germline CDR1 is DFQATT and CDR2 SNEGSKA (reference sequence). With 5 bases clipped from V and 8 bases from J, the junction kept 11 bases outside the gene matches. This CDR3 spans 14 amino acids. The CDR3 DNA is TGCAGTGCTCGAGTGGTGACAGGGGGCCGGGGCTACACCTTC. As protein: CSARVVTGGRGYTF.

J is TRBJ2-5 and V is TRBV5-6; D unresolved. Germline values: CDR1 SGHDT, CDR2 YYEEEE. The CDR3 is 14 amino acids. The V gene lost 3 bases and the J gene lost 2 bases, with 11 bases spanning the gap. CDR3 coding DNA: TGTGCCAGCAGCTGGGCGCCCTCTCAAGAGACCCAGTACTTC. Translated: CASSWAPSQETQYF. Variable domain in full (rest from reference TRBV5-6 and TRBJ2-5): DAGVTQSPTHLIKTRGQQVTLRCSPKSGHDTVSWYQQALGQGPQFIFQYYEEEERQRGNFPDRFSGHQFPNYSSELNVNALLLGDSALYLCASSWAPSQETQYFGPGTRLLVL.

This clonotype was detected many times. The chain recombines TRBV7-2 with TRBJ2-3, with D tentatively TRBD2 (6 bases). The CDR3 has 15 amino acids. Deletions cut 2 bases from V and 6 bases from J, with 15 bases between. Germline V CDR1 and CDR2: SGHTA, FQGNSA. The CDR3 bases are TGTGCCAGCAGCTTAAATCTGGCGGGATGGGATACGCAGTATTTT. Protein product: CASSLNLAGWDTQYF.

Note on this clonotype: The missing conserved phenylalanine or tryptophan at the end of this CDR3 makes a read error likely. The limits of the CDR3 on the DNA are not certain, so only TCRdb's listed CDR3 is given. The J gene is TRBJ2-5, the V gene TRBV6-5; the table's D call, TRBD2, has no DNA check behind it. CDR1 is MNHEY, CDR2 SVGAGI, per germline. Both ends counted, the CDR3 spans 15 residues. This CDR3 is CASSFKSSDGYTFGS.

This chain connects TRBV7-9 to TRBJ1-5; TRBD1 aligns across 9 bases. The trim removed 1 base at V and 0 bases at J, leaving 4 bases unmatched. The CDR3 is made up of 17 amino acids. Germline CDR1 SEHNR, CDR2 FQNEAQ (reference sequence). The CDR3 spells CASSLETGGISNQPQHF. The CDR3 DNA is TGTGCCAGCAGCTTAGAGACAGGGGGGATTAGCAATCAGCCCCAGCATTTT.

This clonotype was observed many times. The V and J genes are TRBV5-6 and TRBJ2-1, with D tentatively TRBD2 (5 bases). CDR3 length: 15 residues. CDR1 SGHDT and CDR2 YYEEEE come from the germline V gene. Deletions cut 4 bases from V and 10 bases from J, with 21 bases between. The CDR3: CASSPTVGGTQEQFF. CDR3 DNA sequence: TGTGCCAGCAGCCCAACCGTTGGAGGTACGCAAGAGCAGTTCTTC.